The 17 T cell receptor beta chains below all came from one sample that was sequenced in a study of blood T cell repertoires in COVID-19. Repertoires were generated with immunoSEQ multiplex PCR, while TCRdb's copy carries only in-frame clones and drops some. Of about 100,000 clones listed, around nine tenths are singletons. What was sequenced was peripheral blood. All receptors derive from a man of 80 years or more with acute or convalescent COVID-19.

This sequence joins TRBV5-4 and TRBJ2-7, with 8 bases fitting TRBD1. Trimming removed 1 base from V and 1 base from J; junction bases left unmatched: 4. This CDR3 has 15 amino acids. Germline CDR1 is SGHNT and CDR2 is YYREEE (reference sequence). DNA of the CDR3: TGTGCCAGCAGCTTGTGGGACAGGCCTTCCTACGAGCAGTACTTC. It yields the protein CASSLWDRPSYEQYF.

The CDR3 here is CASSLRDRGRGGYTF. CDR3 sequence (DNA): TGTGCCAGCAGTTTGCGGGACAGGGGGCGCGGAGGCTACACCTTC. J is TRBJ1-2 and V is TRBV28, with 12 positions matching TRBD1. CDR3 length equals 15 residues. The junction had 7 bases not matched to a gene; V was cut back by 3 bases and J by 8 bases. From germline, CDR1 is MDHEN and CDR2 SYDVKM.

This chain links TRBV6-2 or TRBV6-3 with TRBJ2-7, with TRBD1 as a possible D gene (6 bases). CDR1 and CDR2 from the germline V gene are MNHEY and SVGEGT. The V end lost 5 bases, the J end lost 6 bases, and 14 bases lay between the germline ends. The CDR3 loop spans 13 amino acids. The CDR3 bases are TGTGCCAGCAGTACAGGGTTGGGCCTCGAGCAGTACTTC. Its translation: CASSTGLGLEQYF.

V gene TRBV6-6 combines with J gene TRBJ1-1; no definite D call. The CDR3 is made up of 13 amino acids. Trimming pared 4 bases from V and 1 base from J, leaving 7 bases between. Germline V gene lookup returns CDR1 MNHNY and CDR2 SVGAGI (reference sequence). CDR3 amino acids: CASSSRGNTEAFF. CDR3 bases: TGTGCCAGCAGTTCACGGGGGAACACTGAAGCTTTCTTT.

The chain couples TRBV24-1 to TRBJ2-3; 10 nucleotides align to TRBD1. V was clipped by 7 bases and J by 3 bases; unmatched bases: 3. Germline CDR1 reads KGHDR; CDR2 reads SFDVKD. The CDR3 totals 14 residues. Here the CDR3 reads CATRGQGGTDTQYF. Written as DNA, the CDR3 is TGTGCCACCAGAGGACAGGGGGGAACAGATACGCAGTATTTT.

The chain uses TRBV7-9 and TRBJ1-4, with 7 bases aligning to TRBD1. CDR3 length: 14 residues. After removal of 0 bases from V and 6 bases from J, the junction contained 1 base not matched to a gene. Per germline, CDR1 SEHNR and CDR2 FQNEAQ (reference sequence). The CDR3 loop reads CASSLAGGDEKLFF. Here the CDR3 DNA reads TGTGCCAGCAGCTTAGCAGGGGGCGATGAAAAACTGTTTTTT.

This rearrangement joins TRBV5-1 to TRBJ1-1; D perhaps matches TRBD1 (5 bases). The CDR3 runs to 15 residues. V gave up 4 bases and J gave up 0 bases, with 13 bases separating them. Per germline, CDR1 SGHRS and CDR2 YFSETQ. The chain's CDR3 is CASSARQLMNTEAFF. As DNA, the CDR3 is TGCGCCAGCAGCGCACGACAGCTTATGAACACTGAAGCTTTCTTT. Complete variable domain (other parts from reference TRBV5-1 and TRBJ1-1): KAGVTQTPRYLIKTRGQQVTLSCSPISGHRSVSWYQQTPGQGLQFLFEYFSETQRNKGNFPGRFSGRQFSNSRSEMNVSTLELGDSALYLCASSARQLMNTEAFFGQGTRLTVV.

The rearrangement joins TRBV5-1 to TRBJ2-1; maybe TRBD1 (6 bases). The CDR3 runs 16 residues. Germline CDR1 reads SGHRS; CDR2 reads YFSETQ. Deletions cut 4 bases from V and 3 bases from J, with 17 bases between. The CDR3 reads CASSPTAGVLYNEQFF. The CDR3 DNA reads TGCGCCAGCAGCCCTACGGCAGGGGTGCTCTACAATGAGCAGTTCTTC.

The genes are TRBV27 and TRBJ1-4; the D gene is possibly TRBD1 (6 bases). Germline CDR1 and CDR2: MNHEY and SMNVEV (reference sequence). This CDR3 is 14 amino acids long. Between the trimmed V and J ends, which lost 6 bases and 8 bases, there was a span of 16 bases. CDR3 DNA sequence: TGTGCCAGCAGGCGCCAGGGGAGATACGAAAAACTGTTTTTT. As protein: CASRRQGRYEKLFF.

CDR3 in amino acids: CASNSGYNEQFF. In DNA form, the CDR3 reads TGTGCCAGCAATAGCGGTTACAATGAGCAGTTCTTC. The J gene is TRBJ2-1, the V gene TRBV6-5, with a weak D call TRBD2 (6 bases). Between the trimmed V and J ends, which lost 7 bases and 4 bases, there was a span of 8 bases. The germline CDR1 and CDR2 sequences are MNHEY and SVGAGI. The CDR3 contains 12 residues.

This rearrangement joins TRBV6-5 to TRBJ2-7; 16 bases map to TRBD2. V lost 6 bases to trimming and J lost 7 bases; unmatched junction nucleotides: 6. The CDR3 covers 15 residues. The germline gives CDR1 MNHEY, CDR2 SVGAGI. CDR3 sequence: CASSQGTSGRGEQYF. For the CDR3, the DNA is TGTGCCAGCAGCCAAGGGACTAGCGGGAGGGGTGAGCAGTACTTC.

This chain links TRBV5-1 with TRBJ2-7; 16 bases are shared with TRBD2. Germline CDR1 and CDR2: SGHRS and YFSETQ. This CDR3 region has 16 residues. V dropped 4 bases and J dropped 6; count of bases not matched to a gene: 7. The CDR3, as DNA: TGCGCCAGCAGCATCGGGACTAGCGGGGGGGCCTCCGAGCAGTACTTC. This codes for CASSIGTSGGASEQYF.

This clone was found once. The chain combines TRBV7-9 with TRBJ1-5; D possibly corresponds to TRBD1 (6 bases). The CDR3 is 16 amino acids. CDR1 is SEHNR and CDR2 is FQNEAQ in the germline V gene (reference sequence). With 5 bases removed from V and 4 bases from J, the gap between germline ends came to 18 bases. The CDR3 coding sequence is TGTGCCAGCAGCCCCATCGGGGGGGGCGGAAATCAGCCCCAGCATTTT. It encodes CASSPIGGGGNQPQHF.

The V gene is TRBV19, the J gene TRBJ2-5, with 8 bases identical to TRBD1. Germline CDR1 LNHDA, CDR2 SQIVND (reference sequence). This CDR3 contains 15 residues. V trimming: 7 bases; J trimming: 5 bases; junction bases outside the gene matches: 12. In DNA, the CDR3 is TGTGCCAGTAAAACGTCAGGGGGCGCCGGGGAGACCCAGTACTTC. Its protein is CASKTSGGAGETQYF.

The chain links TRBV6-5 to TRBJ2-3, with D possibly TRBD2 on 6 matching bases. Germline V gene data show CDR1 as MNHEY and CDR2 as SVGAGI. The CDR3 totals 15 residues. The V and J ends lost 6 bases and 1 base respectively, with 14 bases between them. CDR3 loop: CASRRGAAGTDTQYF. Written as DNA, the CDR3 is TGTGCCAGCAGACGCGGGGCGGCTGGCACAGATACGCAGTATTTT.

CDR3 nucleotide sequence: TGTGCCAGCACCCCCATCCCCTTAGCGGGGGGCTACAATGAGCAGTTCTTC. Protein product: CASTPIPLAGGYNEQFF. The chain employs TRBV2 and TRBJ2-1; 10 bases fit TRBD2. The CDR3 has 17 residues. V lost 7 bases and J lost 3; bases outside the gene matches: 12. Germline V gives CDR1 SNHLY, CDR2 FYNNEI.

This chain connects TRBV7-9 to TRBJ2-1, with TRBD2 matching 11 bases. From germline, CDR1 is SEHNR and CDR2 FQNEAQ (reference sequence). The CDR3 spans 17 residues. V lost 1 base and J lost 6; bases outside the gene matches: 8. In nucleotides, the CDR3 is TGTGCCAGCAGCTTAGACCCCGGGACTAGCGGAAGCAATGAGCAGTTCTTC. Its protein is CASSLDPGTSGSNEQFF.